This T cell receptor (beta chain) was documented in a study of blood T cell repertoires in COVID-19. Study-level information: The United States, Italy and Spain provided the acute and convalescent COVID-19 samples. PBMCs, B-cell-depleted T cells, or T cells were the source of the cDNA or gDNA that made up the material.

Recruitment covered under 25 US areas and drew participants whose ages spanned about 18 to 89 years. Cohort 3 donors counted as recovered after two negative PCRs, clearance, or resolved symptoms. Sequencing used immunoSEQ multiplex PCR; TCRdb keeps in-frame clones, though not all of them. The sample has around 470,000 clones; less than 95% are singletons. This clone turned up a few times. Source material: PBMCs or T cells enriched from blood (not recorded which). The source is a man aged 18 to 29 who had recovered from COVID-19.

The CDR3 sequence is CASSPGTSGGREQFF. The CDR3, as DNA: TGCGCCAGCAGCCCGGGGACTAGCGGGGGTCGCGAGCAGTTCTTC. This rearrangement joins TRBV5-1 to TRBJ2-1; 14 nucleotides line up with TRBD2. V shed 4 bases, J shed 10 bases, and the junction held 7 bases outside the gene matches. Germline V gene sequence: CDR1 SGHRS, CDR2 YFSETQ. This CDR3 has 15 residues.